Listed below are T cell receptor beta chains from one sample, sequenced in a study of stem cell transplantation in POMP-related autoinflammatory disease. The table came from immunoSEQ multiplex PCR; TCRdb's copy has only in-frame clones and leaves some out. The table lists some 29,000 clones, 80% to 90% of them singletons, with more than 0.55% in the top ten. The sample consisted of CD4+ T cells from PBMCs, taken before stem cell transplantation. These receptor sequences come from a human donor with POMP-related autoinflammation and immune dysregulation (PRAID). The CDR3 runs from the conserved cysteine through the conserved F or W. The D gene is left open where the match is weak. Clone size is shown for a subset of rows, as once, few, many or a class of expanded clone.

.	TRBJ1-1	TRBD1	TRBV4-1	TGCGCCAGCAGGCGGGACAGCCTGATGAACACTGAAGCTTTCTTT	CASRRDSLMNTEAFF
.	TRBJ2-3	TRBD2	TRBV2	TGTGCCAGCAAGGCCAGACTAGCGGTGACAGATACGCAGTATTTT	CASKARLAVTDTQYF
once	TRBJ2-7	TRBD1	TRBV6-5	TGTGCCAGCAGTCCATCTCCGGGACAGTTCTACGAGCAGTACTTC	CASSPSPGQFYEQYF
.	TRBJ2-5	.	TRBV6-1	TGTGCCAGCAGCCAAGGAAGTGGCGGAGAGACCCAGTACTTC	CASSQGSGGETQYF
once	TRBJ1-4	.	TRBV27	TGTGCCAGCAGTGGAAACAGGGAACGAACTAATGAAAAACTGTTTTTT	CASSGNRERTNEKLFF
.	TRBJ1-1	.	TRBV5-1	TGCGCCAGCAGCTTTTTCGGGGGTGTGAACACTGAAGCTTTCTTT	CASSFFGGVNTEAFF
.	TRBJ2-1	TRBD2	TRBV5-1	TGCGCCAGCAGCTTGGGTGGCCTAGCGGGAGGGCAAGATGAGCAGTTCTTC	CASSLGGLAGGQDEQFF
once	TRBJ2-3	.	TRBV2	TGTGCCAGCAGAAAATACCGGGTCGATTCCACAGATACGCAGTATTTT	CASRKYRVDSTDTQYF
.	TRBJ2-7	TRBD2	TRBV28	TGTGCCAGCAGTTCAGACCGGGAGGGAGCCTACGAGCAGTACTTC	CASSSDREGAYEQYF
.	TRBJ2-6	TRBD2	TRBV27	TGTGCCAGCAGTTTTCGTAGCGGGGTAGGAGCCAACGTCCTGACTTTC	CASSFRSGVGANVLTF
once	TRBJ1-1	.	TRBV10-1	TGCGCCAGCAGTGATCCGAACACTGAAGCTTTCTTT	CASSDPNTEAFF
.	TRBJ2-1	TRBD2	TRBV14	TGTGCCAGCAGCCAAGACGGGGGGAGCTCCTACAATGAGCAGTTCTTC	CASSQDGGSSYNEQFF
.	TRBJ2-3	TRBD2	TRBV5-4	TGTGCCAGCAGCTTTCTTAGCGGGGGGGGCACAGATACGCAGTATTTT	CASSFLSGGGTDTQYF
.	TRBJ2-7	.	TRBV10-2	TGCGCCAGCAGGGTATCGAGCTCCTACGAGCAGTACTTC	CASRVSSSYEQYF
.	TRBJ1-2	.	TRBV29-1	TGCAGCGCTGATTGGAACTATGGCTACACCTTC	CSADWNYGYTF
.	TRBJ1-2	.	TRBV10-2	TGCGCCAGCAGTGCTAGGCACAAAGGCTACACCTTC	CASSARHKGYTF
.	TRBJ1-4	TRBD1	TRBV28	TGTGCCAGCAACACACAGGGGATGGGCGAAAAACTGTTTTTT	CASNTQGMGEKLFF
.	TRBJ2-1	TRBD1	TRBV6-1	TGTGCCAGCAGTGTACCGGGACAGGGAAGAGATGAGCAGTTCTTC	CASSVPGQGRDEQFF
.	TRBJ2-1	TRBD2	TRBV29-1	TGCAGCGTTGTCCGCAGACTAGCGAACAATGAGCAGTTCTTC	CSVVRRLANNEQFF
.	TRBJ1-1	TRBD1	TRBV5-5	TGTGCCAGCAGCTTGAGGGGGACAGGGGGCAAAACTGAAGCTTTCTTT	CASSLRGTGGKTEAFF
.	TRBJ2-6	.	TRBV5-1	TGCGCCAGCAGCTTGGAGTACGCAGCTGGGGCCAACGTCCTGACTTTC	CASSLEYAAGANVLTF
.	TRBJ1-3	.	TRBV6-6	TGTGCCAGCACCACCGCGGGACTCTCTGGAAACACCATATATTTT	CASTTAGLSGNTIYF
.	TRBJ1-3	.	TRBV6-5	TGTGCCAGCAGTTCGCCAGTCTCTGGAAACACCATATATTTT	CASSSPVSGNTIYF
.	TRBJ2-1	TRBD2	TRBV6-1	TGTGCCAGCAGTCAACTAGCGGGGGGTTACAATGAGCAGTTCTTC	CASSQLAGGYNEQFF
.	TRBJ2-3	.	TRBV6-6	TGTGCCAGCAGTTACCAGACGGATGCCAATACGCAGTATTTT	CASSYQTDANTQYF
once	TRBJ2-3	TRBD1	TRBV2	TGTGCCAACGTCCGGGACAGGATCACAGATACGCAGTATTTT	CANVRDRITDTQYF
.	TRBJ2-4	TRBD2	TRBV11-2	TGTGCCAGCAGTCGAGCGGGAGTTGGAGTTCAGTACTTC	CASSRAGVGVQYF
.	TRBJ2-7	TRBD1	TRBV7-9	TGTGCCAGCAGCCTGGACAGGGACGAGCAGTACTTC	CASSLDRDEQYF
.	TRBJ2-7	.	TRBV5-6	TGTGCCAGCACCTTTGGAGGGAGAACCTACGAGCAGTACTTC	CASTFGGRTYEQYF
.	TRBJ1-2	.	TRBV30	TGTGCCTGGAGTGTAACGGGTTACGGCTACACCTTC	CAWSVTGYGYTF
.	TRBJ2-6	.	TRBV5-1	TGCGCCAGCAGCTTGGAGGGGTTCTCTGGGGCCAACGTCCTGACTTTC	CASSLEGFSGANVLTF
.	TRBJ1-2	.	TRBV25-1	TGTGCCAGCTGGCGGAGGGCAGGGCTTATCTATGGCTACACCTTC	CASWRRAGLIYGYTF
.	TRBJ2-5	.	TRBV5-1	TGCGCCAGCAGCTGGAGGACGGCCCCAGAGACCCAGTACTTC	CASSWRTAPETQYF
.	TRBJ2-1	.	TRBV12-5	TGTGCTAGTGGTTTGGTTGGAGCGGTTTACAATGAGCAGTTCTTC	CASGLVGAVYNEQFF
.	TRBJ1-1	.	TRBV19	TGTGCCAGTAGTATAGACCCGGATTTTGAAGCTTTCTTT	CASSIDPDFEAFF
.	TRBJ2-7	.	TRBV5-1	TGCGCCAGCAGCTTCTTCGGTGACGATCCCTACGAGCAGTACTTC	CASSFFGDDPYEQYF
once	TRBJ1-4	TRBD1	TRBV10-3	TGTGCCATCAGTGAGTCGACAGGGGTCGGGGCCCTCAATGAAAAACTGTTTTTT	CAISESTGVGALNEKLFF
once	TRBJ2-6	.	TRBV28	TGTGCCACCAGGGGAATCTCTGGGGCCAACGTCCTGACTTTC	CATRGISGANVLTF
.	TRBJ2-7	.	TRBV15	TGTGCCACCAGCAGAGATGCTAGCTACGAGCAGTACTTC	CATSRDASYEQYF
.	TRBJ2-1	TRBD2	TRBV5-1	TGCGCCAGCAGCTCAGGGACTAGCGGGAATTACAATGAGCAGTTCTTC	CASSSGTSGNYNEQFF
once	TRBJ2-5	TRBD1	TRBV7-6	TGTGCCAGCAGCTCCGACAGGGTCCAAGAGACCCAGTACTTC	CASSSDRVQETQYF
.	TRBJ2-7	TRBD2	TRBV18	TGTGCCAGCTCACCGGGAGGGGCGGGCTACGAGCAGTACTTC	CASSPGGAGYEQYF
.	TRBJ1-2	.	TRBV7-2	TGTGCCAGCAGCTTAAGGGACTATGGCTACACCTTC	CASSLRDYGYTF